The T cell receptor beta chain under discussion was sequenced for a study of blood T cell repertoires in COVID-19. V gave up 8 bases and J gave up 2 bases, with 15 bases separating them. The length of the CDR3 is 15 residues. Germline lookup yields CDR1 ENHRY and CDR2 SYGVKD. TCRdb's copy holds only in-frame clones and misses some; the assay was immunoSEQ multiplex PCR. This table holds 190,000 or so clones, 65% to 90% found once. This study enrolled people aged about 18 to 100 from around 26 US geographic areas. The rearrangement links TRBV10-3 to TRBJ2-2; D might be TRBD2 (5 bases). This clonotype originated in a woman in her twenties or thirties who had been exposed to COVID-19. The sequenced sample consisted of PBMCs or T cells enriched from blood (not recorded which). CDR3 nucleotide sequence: TGTGCCATCGCGGTCGCAGGACTTAACACCGGGGAGCTGTTTTTT. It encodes CAIAVAGLNTGELFF.